These 17 T cell receptor beta chains share one sample of origin, sequenced in a study of blood T cell repertoires in COVID-19. TCRdb's copy holds only in-frame clones and misses some; the assay was immunoSEQ multiplex PCR. The table records approximately 270,000 clones, about nine tenths of them present only once. Sequencing input: PBMCs or T cells enriched from blood (not recorded which). The receptors were sampled from a woman in her fifties or sixties who had recovered from COVID-19.

The rearrangement links TRBV2 to TRBJ2-1, with D hard to call. The CDR3 runs 15 residues. The germline V gene encodes CDR1 SNHLY and CDR2 FYNNEI. With 5 bases removed from V and 0 bases from J, the gap between germline ends came to 11 bases. The CDR3: CASSREQSSYNEQFF. The CDR3 DNA reads as TGTGCCAGCAGTCGTGAACAGAGCTCCTACAATGAGCAGTTCTTC.

This chain uses TRBV27 with TRBJ1-4, with 8 bases lining up with TRBD1. Germline-derived CDR1 and CDR2 are MNHEY and SMNVEV (reference sequence). After removal of 4 bases from V and 5 bases from J, the junction contained 12 bases not matched to a gene. The CDR3 sequence is 17 residues long. This chain's CDR3 is CASSSPPPDRVNEKLFF. In DNA, the CDR3 is TGTGCCAGCAGTTCACCCCCTCCGGACAGGGTCAATGAAAAACTGTTTTTT.

The V call is TRBV30, the J call TRBJ1-1, with 7 bases fitting TRBD1. The CDR3 covers 13 residues. Germline values: CDR1 GTSNPN, CDR2 SVGIG (reference sequence). Trimming cost V 7 bases and J 1 base; bases outside gene matches: 6. This CDR3 is CASNRGENTEAFF. DNA for the CDR3: TGTGCCTCCAACAGGGGCGAGAACACTGAAGCTTTCTTT.

This chain uses TRBV24-1 with TRBJ2-3; a possible D gene is TRBD1 (5 bases). V was shortened by 3 bases and J by 0 bases, with 12 bases between the two germline ends. CDR1 and CDR2 from the germline V gene are KGHDR and SFDVKD. CDR3 size: 16 residues. CDR3 residues: CATSDPDSKSTDTQYF. The CDR3, as DNA: TGTGCCACCAGTGATCCCGACAGTAAGAGCACAGATACGCAGTATTTT.

The J gene is TRBJ1-2, the V gene TRBV15; D not resolved. The V gene's germline CDR1 is LNHNV and CDR2 YYDKDF (reference sequence). Trimming stripped 5 bases from V and 8 bases from J, with 18 bases between. CDR3 length equals 14 residues. Here the CDR3 reads CATSFSTPSSGYTF. The CDR3 DNA reads TGTGCCACCAGCTTTTCGACTCCGTCGTCCGGCTACACCTTC. The full variable domain, rest sourced from reference TRBV15 and TRBJ1-2, is DAMVIQNPRYQVTQFGKPVTLSCSQTLNHNVMYWYQQKSSQAPKLLFHYYDKDFNNEADTPDNFQSRRPNTSFCFLDIRSPGLGDTAMYLCATSFSTPSSGYTFGSGTRLTVV.

This clone turned up a few times. The rearrangement links TRBV5-1 to TRBJ1-1; D is ambiguous. The V end was cut by 5 bases, the J end by 1 base, with 12 bases between. This CDR3 region has 14 residues. Germline V gives CDR1 SGHRS, CDR2 YFSETQ. CDR3 in amino acids: CASRFSQPNTEAFF. CDR3 DNA sequence: TGCGCCAGCAGGTTCTCACAGCCGAACACTGAAGCTTTCTTT.

CDR3 protein: CASSGQGGVNYGYTF. DNA of the CDR3: TGTGCCAGCAGCGGGCAGGGGGGAGTTAACTATGGCTACACCTTC. The rearrangement joins TRBV2 to TRBJ1-2, with TRBD1 matching over 7 bases. CDR1 SNHLY and CDR2 FYNNEI come from the germline V gene. J was trimmed by 1 base and V by 6 bases; bases with no gene match: 8. The CDR3 has 15 residues.

The genes are TRBV24-1 and TRBJ1-2; D not certain. Deletions cut 8 bases from V and 3 bases from J, with 12 bases between. Per the germline V gene, CDR1 is KGHDR and CDR2 is SFDVKD. This CDR3 comprises 13 residues. CDR3 sequence (DNA): TGTGCCACCAAGGGCGGGAGTGACTATGGCTACACCTTC. It translates to CATKGGSDYGYTF.

The chain carries TRBV4-1 and TRBJ1-1, with D unclear. The CDR3 contains 17 residues. Trimming stripped 1 base from V and 1 base from J, with 16 bases between. CDR1 and CDR2 (germline): MGHRA, YSYEKL. CDR3: CASSQGPIGWANTEAFF. The CDR3 bases are TGCGCCAGCAGCCAAGGGCCGATAGGCTGGGCGAACACTGAAGCTTTCTTT.

The chain joins TRBV19 to TRBJ1-1, with a possible D match to TRBD1 (6 bases). The CDR3 is 16 amino acids. CDR1 is LNHDA, CDR2 SQIVND, per germline (reference sequence). V was shortened by 6 bases and J by 0 bases, with 17 bases between the two germline ends. The DNA for the CDR3 is TGTGCCAGTAGGACCCAATTCAGGGGAATGAACACTGAAGCTTTCTTT. Protein product: CASRTQFRGMNTEAFF.

This sequence joins TRBV11-3 and TRBJ2-1; 7 nucleotides line up with TRBD2. With V trimmed by 2 bases and J by 3 bases, 4 bases remained unmatched. Germline-derived CDR1 and CDR2 are SGHNT and YENEEA. The CDR3 contains 15 residues. The CDR3 loop reads CASSLWRESYNEQFF. The CDR3 region has the DNA TGTGCCAGCAGCTTATGGCGGGAGAGCTACAATGAGCAGTTCTTC.

The chain recombines TRBV30 with TRBJ1-6; D is unresolved. The CDR3 has 12 residues. V was trimmed by 6 bases and J by 9 bases, leaving 12 bases between them. The germline V gene has CDR1 GTSNPN and CDR2 SVGIG (reference sequence). The CDR3: CACDLIGSPLHF. CDR3 nucleotide sequence: TGTGCCTGCGATCTGATCGGTTCACCCCTCCACTTT. Full variable domain (remainder filled in from reference TRBV30 and TRBJ1-6): SQTIHQWPATLVQPVGSPLSLECTVEGTSNPNLYWYRQAAGRGLQLLFYSVGIGQISSEVPQNLSASRPQDRQFILSSKKLLLSDSGFYLCACDLIGSPLHFGNGTRLTVT.

The rearrangement links TRBV24-1 to TRBJ1-4; 7 bases align to TRBD1. Germline V lookup: CDR1 KGHDR, CDR2 SFDVKD. V lost 4 bases and J lost 10; bases outside the gene matches: 17. CDR3 length equals 17 residues. The CDR3 nucleotides read TGTGCCACCAGTGACCAAAGACAGGGTCAATGGGGAGGAAAACTGTTTTTT. It yields the protein CATSDQRQGQWGGKLFF.

This rearrangement joins TRBV30 to TRBJ2-5; 8 bases align to TRBD2. The CDR3 length is 15 residues. V shed 7 bases and J 5 bases; nucleotides not matched to a gene: 15. Germline CDR1 GTSNPN, CDR2 SVGIG (reference sequence). The CDR3 sequence is CASLSWVAGRETQYF. The CDR3 DNA is TGTGCCTCCTTATCCTGGGTAGCGGGGAGGGAGACCCAGTACTTC. Filled out from reference TRBV30 and TRBJ2-5, the complete variable domain reads SQTIHQWPATLVQPVGSPLSLECTVEGTSNPNLYWYRQAAGRGLQLLFYSVGIGQISSEVPQNLSASRPQDRQFILSSKKLLLSDSGFYLCASLSWVAGRETQYFGPGTRLLVL.

This clone was seen a single time. The chain links TRBV9 to TRBJ1-2; D may be TRBD1 (6 bases). V was pared by 3 bases and J by 4 bases, with 16 bases between. CDR1 and CDR2 from the germline V gene are SGDLS and YYNGEE. There are 15 residues in the CDR3. The CDR3 reads CASSAGTQVIYGYTF. The CDR3 DNA sequence: TGTGCCAGCAGCGCCGGGACACAAGTCATCTATGGCTACACCTTC.

The rearrangement links TRBV19 to TRBJ1-1, with a possible D match to TRBD1 (6 bases). There are 16 residues in the CDR3. Trimming took off 5 bases at V and 4 bases at J, with 20 bases between the two ends. Germline CDR1 and CDR2: LNHDA and SQIVND (reference sequence). The DNA of the CDR3 is TGTGCCAGTAGTCCATGGGGGGGGGCACTTGGCACTGAAGCTTTCTTT. It is translated as CASSPWGGALGTEAFF.

This clone was counted only a few times. The sample contains more than one DNA sequence encoding this CDR3. The rearrangement uses TRBV2 and TRBJ1-5; 7 bases match TRBD1. Unmatched junction bases numbered 5, after V lost 6 bases and J lost 0 bases. CDR1 is SNHLY and CDR2 is FYNNEI in the germline V gene. CDR3 length: 15 residues. The CDR3 region has the DNA TGTGCCAGCAGCAGGACAGGTTATAGCAATCAGCCCCAGCATTTT. As protein: CASSRTGYSNQPQHF.